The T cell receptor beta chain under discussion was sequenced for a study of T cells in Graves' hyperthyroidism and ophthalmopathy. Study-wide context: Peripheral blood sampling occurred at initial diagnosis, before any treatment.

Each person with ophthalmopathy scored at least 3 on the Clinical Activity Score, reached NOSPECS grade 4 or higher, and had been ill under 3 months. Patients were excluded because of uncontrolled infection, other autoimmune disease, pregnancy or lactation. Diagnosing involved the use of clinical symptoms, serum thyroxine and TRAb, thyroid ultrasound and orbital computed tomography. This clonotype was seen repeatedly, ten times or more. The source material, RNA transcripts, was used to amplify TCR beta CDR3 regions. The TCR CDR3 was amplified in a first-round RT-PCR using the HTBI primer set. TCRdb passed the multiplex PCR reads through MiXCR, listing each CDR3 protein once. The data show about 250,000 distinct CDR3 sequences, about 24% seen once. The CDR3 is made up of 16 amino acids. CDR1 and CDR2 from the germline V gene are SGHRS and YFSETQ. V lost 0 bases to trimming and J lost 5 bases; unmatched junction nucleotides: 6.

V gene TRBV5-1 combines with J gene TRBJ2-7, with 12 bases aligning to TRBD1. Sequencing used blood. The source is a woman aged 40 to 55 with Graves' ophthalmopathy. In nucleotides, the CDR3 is TGCGCCAGCAGCTTGGGGCCGGGACAGGGGGCTGACGAGCAGTACTTC. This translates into CASSLGPGQGADEQYF.